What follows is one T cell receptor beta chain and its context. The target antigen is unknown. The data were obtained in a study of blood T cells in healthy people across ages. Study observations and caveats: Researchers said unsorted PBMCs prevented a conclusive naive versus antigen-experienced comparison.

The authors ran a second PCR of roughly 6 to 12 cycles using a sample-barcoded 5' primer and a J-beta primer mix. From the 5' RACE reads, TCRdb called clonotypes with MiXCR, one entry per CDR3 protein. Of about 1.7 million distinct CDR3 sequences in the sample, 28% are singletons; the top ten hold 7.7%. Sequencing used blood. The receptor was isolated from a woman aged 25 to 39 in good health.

The DNA for the CDR3 is TGTGCCAGCAGCGTAGCTGGGGGGACAGGGGTTTACGAGCAGTACTTC. This sequence encodes CASSVAGGTGVYEQYF. The chain recombines TRBV9 with TRBJ2-5; 10 positions match TRBD1. TRBJ2-7 explains the end of the DNA better; the J call may be wrong. This CDR3 is 16 amino acids long. Per the germline V gene, CDR1 is SGDLS and CDR2 is YYNGEE.